The 10 T cell receptor beta chains in this list originate from one sample, sequenced in a study of blood T cell repertoires in COVID-19 (dated by TCRdb to 2020 to 2022). Receptors were amplified or captured by the immunoSEQ multiplex PCR assay. In TCRdb, the immuneACCESS table is reduced to in-frame sequences with V and J assigned. These tables do not hold every clone; where another copy was compared, an unresolved V gene accounts for under half, and the others remain unexplained. The sample records fewer than 200,000 clones, around 81% of which are singletons. The ten largest account for about 11% of the sample. The material sequenced was peripheral blood. The receptors here all came from a man in his 70s with active or convalescent COVID-19.

The rearrangement links TRBV7-9 to TRBJ1-1, with no clear D. Germline V lookup: CDR1 SEHNR, CDR2 FQNEAQ (reference sequence). The CDR3 loop spans 14 amino acids. V lost 5 bases to trimming and J lost 5 bases, with 15 bases between them. The CDR3 region has the DNA TGTGCCAGCAGCCCGGAACCCAGCAGGACTGAAGCTTTCTTT. As protein: CASSPEPSRTEAFF. The complete variable domain, with remaining parts taken from reference TRBV7-9 and TRBJ1-1, reads DTGVSQNPRHKITKRGQNVTFRCDPISEHNRLYWYRQTLGQGPEFLTYFQNEAQLEKSRLLSDRFSAERPKGSFSTLEIQRTEQGDSAMYLCASSPEPSRTEAFFGQGTRLTVV.

This chain's CDR3 is CASSLERGTNLQYF. The CDR3 coding sequence is TGCGCCAGCAGCTTGGAACGGGGTACTAATCTTCAGTACTTC. The J gene is TRBJ2-7, the V gene TRBV5-1, with a possible D match to TRBD2 (5 bases). Trimming cost V 0 bases and J 10 bases, with 17 bases left between them. The length of the CDR3 is 14 residues. Germline assignment: CDR1 SGHRS and CDR2 YFSETQ.

The chain couples TRBV7-6 to TRBJ2-3, with D unclear. CDR1 is SGHVS and CDR2 is FNYEAQ in the germline V gene. The CDR3 is 15 residues long. Trimming took off 4 bases at V and 0 bases at J, with 11 bases between the two ends. CDR3 protein: CASSYFSRSTDTQYF. CDR3 nucleotide sequence: TGTGCCAGCAGCTATTTTAGTCGGAGCACAGATACGCAGTATTTT.

The V gene is TRBV3-1 (or the pseudogene TRBV3-2), the J gene TRBJ1-6; weak D call: TRBD1 (6 bases). This CDR3 comprises 18 residues. Per germline, CDR1 LGHDT and CDR2 YNNKEL (reference sequence). Deletions cut 1 base from V and 6 bases from J, with 19 bases between. The CDR3 sequence is CASSQVDPLGACNSPLHF. The CDR3 nucleotides are TGTGCCAGCAGCCAAGTTGACCCGCTGGGGGCTTGTAATTCACCCCTCCACTTT.

The rearrangement links TRBV12-3 or TRBV12-4 to TRBJ1-6; no clear D. This CDR3 is 12 amino acids long. Trimming removed 2 bases from V and 12 bases from J, with 8 bases in between. Here the CDR3 DNA reads TGTGCCAGCAGTTTATCCCCCATACCCCTCCACTTT. It yields the protein CASSLSPIPLHF.

The chain joins TRBV5-4 to TRBJ1-6; D possibly corresponds to TRBD1 (5 bases). The length of the CDR3 is 14 residues. Per the germline V gene, CDR1 is SGHNT and CDR2 is YYREEE (reference sequence). Trimming removed 6 bases from V and 7 bases from J, with 14 bases in between. In DNA, the CDR3 is TGTGCCAGCACCCTCGGGGGGTCGAATTCACCCCTCCACTTT. It encodes CASTLGGSNSPLHF.

CDR3 coding DNA: TGTGCCAGCAGCAGGAACGGACAGAACACTGAAGCTTTCTTT. It codes for CASSRNGQNTEAFF. J is TRBJ1-1 and V is TRBV7-9; TRBD1 might be the D (5 bases). Germline V gene lookup returns CDR1 SEHNR and CDR2 FQNEAQ (reference sequence). The length of the CDR3 is 14 residues. The V end lost 5 bases, the J end lost 1 base, and 11 bases lay between the germline ends.

The sample holds one count of this clone. V gene TRBV10-3 combines with J gene TRBJ2-1; 10 positions agree with TRBD1. V shed 5 bases and J 8 bases; nucleotides not matched to a gene: 6. This CDR3 has 14 residues. Germline CDR1 and CDR2: ENHRY and SYGVKD. This CDR3 is CAISTGQGIDEQFF. CDR3 nucleotide sequence: TGTGCCATCAGTACGGGACAGGGGATCGATGAGCAGTTCTTC.

The rearrangement uses TRBV9 and TRBJ2-3; D is possibly TRBD1 (5 bases). The germline V and J ends were trimmed by 3 bases and 0 bases, with 8 bases remaining between them. The CDR3 consists of 14 residues. Germline V lookup: CDR1 SGDLS, CDR2 YYNGEE. The CDR3 sequence: CASSGQSSTDTQYF. The CDR3 region has the DNA TGTGCCAGCAGCGGACAGTCAAGCACAGATACGCAGTATTTT.

This clone was picked up one time. This CDR3 is CASSWGPDRTSTDTQYF. In DNA, the CDR3 is TGCGCCAGCAGCTGGGGGCCGGACAGAACTAGCACAGATACGCAGTATTTT. V is TRBV5-1 and J is TRBJ2-3; D may be TRBD1 (6 bases). The CDR3 has 17 residues. The V end lost 3 bases, the J end lost 0 bases, and 17 bases lay between the germline ends. CDR1 and CDR2 (germline): SGHRS, YFSETQ.